These 27 T cell receptor beta chains were sequenced from one sample in a study of blood T cell repertoires in COVID-19. Clones were read by immunoSEQ multiplex PCR, and TCRdb kept only the in-frame ones, dropping some. This table has approximately 400,000 clones, roughly 80% appearing once. Source material: peripheral blood. The receptors were gathered from a human donor with acute or convalescent COVID-19. The donor label of this sample is uncertain.

The chain carries TRBV30 and TRBJ2-3, with 9 bases lining up with TRBD1. The germline CDR1 and CDR2 sequences are GTSNPN and SVGIG (reference sequence). The CDR3 loop spans 15 amino acids. Trimming removed 4 bases from V and 4 bases from J; junction bases left unmatched: 9. The CDR3 loop reads CAWNRDRVASDTQYF. CDR3 DNA sequence: TGTGCCTGGAACCGGGACAGGGTGGCTTCAGATACGCAGTATTTT. The whole variable domain, filled in from reference TRBV30 and TRBJ2-3, reads SQTIHQWPATLVQPVGSPLSLECTVEGTSNPNLYWYRQAAGRGLQLLFYSVGIGQISSEVPQNLSASRPQDRQFILSSKKLLLSDSGFYLCAWNRDRVASDTQYFGPGTRLTVL.

This chain connects TRBV6-5 to TRBJ2-7; D is undetermined. Germline assignment: CDR1 MNHEY and CDR2 SVGAGI. The CDR3 is 12 amino acids. V was cut by 6 bases and J by 4 bases, with 10 bases left in between. The CDR3 region has the DNA TGTGCCAGCAGACAAACCCAATACGAGCAGTACTTC. Protein: CASRQTQYEQYF.

The chain employs TRBV19 and TRBJ1-2, with D perhaps TRBD1 (6 bases). The CDR3 has 13 amino acids. CDR1 and CDR2 (germline): LNHDA, SQIVND (reference sequence). Trimming removed 7 bases from V and 5 bases from J, with 14 bases in between. CDR3 sequence reads: CASTVDSRYGYTF. DNA of the CDR3: TGTGCCAGTACCGTGGACAGCCGGTATGGCTACACCTTC.

The table lists this clone with a count of one. The V call is TRBV6-6, the J call TRBJ2-3; D is possibly TRBD2 (6 bases). The germline V gene has CDR1 MNHNY and CDR2 SVGAGI (reference sequence). The CDR3 contains 14 residues. V was clipped by 4 bases and J by 2 bases, with 10 bases between them. Here the CDR3 DNA reads TGTGCCAGCAGTTTGCGGGATCACACAGATACGCAGTATTTT. It translates to CASSLRDHTDTQYF.

This clone was counted between two and nine times. This chain uses TRBV6-5 with TRBJ1-4, with TRBD1 matching 8 bases. Germline values: CDR1 MNHEY, CDR2 SVGAGI. CDR3 length: 15 residues. V lost 6 bases to trimming and J lost 2 bases; unmatched junction nucleotides: 5. The CDR3 sequence: CASRRPGGTNEKLFF. CDR3 in DNA: TGTGCCAGCAGGCGGCCAGGGGGCACTAATGAAAAACTGTTTTTT.

The chain combines TRBV3-1 (or the pseudogene TRBV3-2) with TRBJ1-3, with D perhaps matching TRBD1 (6 bases). The CDR3 is 15 amino acids. Deletions cut 0 bases from V and 9 bases from J, with 15 bases between. CDR1 and CDR2 (germline): LGHDT, YNNKEL (reference sequence). The CDR3 here is CASSQDSGGGVTIYF. CDR3 DNA sequence: TGTGCCAGCAGCCAAGATTCCGGGGGGGGCGTCACCATATATTTT.

This clone was counted a few times. The rearrangement links TRBV18 to TRBJ1-3; no clear D. Germline V gene data show CDR1 as KGHSH and CDR2 as LQKENI. This CDR3 has 18 residues. The ends were cut back, 0 bases at V and 3 bases at J, with 18 bases in the middle. CDR3 bases: TGTGCCAGCTCACCACCGGTCCCTTCCGTGAAGCGTGGAAACACCATATATTTT. Translation: CASSPPVPSVKRGNTIYF.

The chain recombines TRBV7-2 with TRBJ1-5, with 7 bases aligning to TRBD1. Germline assignment: CDR1 SGHTA and CDR2 FQGNSA. CDR3 length equals 14 residues. V lost 0 bases, J lost 7 bases, and 3 bases stayed unmatched. The CDR3 DNA follows: TGTGCCAGCAGCTTAGCAGGGGGCGGACAGCCCCAGCATTTT. Its protein product is CASSLAGGGQPQHF.

This chain joins TRBV6-6 and TRBJ2-1; 10 bases agree with TRBD1. Germline lookup yields CDR1 MNHNY and CDR2 SVGAGI (reference sequence). The ends lost 2 bases at V and 7 bases at J; junction bases unmatched: 5. The length of the CDR3 is 15 residues. The CDR3 region is CASSYGTGVRNEQFF. In DNA form, the CDR3 reads TGTGCCAGCAGTTACGGGACAGGGGTCAGAAATGAGCAGTTCTTC.

This rearrangement joins TRBV27 to TRBJ2-1; 8 bases fit TRBD2. The CDR3 spans 15 residues. V lost 5 bases and J lost 7; bases outside the gene matches: 10. Looked up from germline, CDR1 is MNHEY and CDR2 is SMNVEV (reference sequence). The CDR3 spells CASSREGRGGNEQFF. CDR3 nucleotide sequence: TGTGCCAGCAGTCGGGAAGGACGGGGGGGAAATGAGCAGTTCTTC.

The chain links TRBV6-5 to TRBJ2-7; tentative D call: TRBD1 (7 bases). With 6 bases removed from V and 7 bases from J, the gap between germline ends came to 13 bases. CDR3 size: 12 residues. CDR1 MNHEY and CDR2 SVGAGI come from the germline V gene. The CDR3 sequence: CASRGQLAEQYF. CDR3 nucleotides: TGTGCCAGCAGGGGACAGCTAGCGGAGCAGTACTTC.

This clone was recorded once. The chain has TRBV2 and TRBJ1-2; 9 bases line up with TRBD1. The junction had 9 bases not matched to a gene; V was cut back by 8 bases and J by 5 bases. CDR1 is SNHLY and CDR2 is FYNNEI in the germline V gene. The CDR3 covers 14 residues. The DNA of the CDR3 is TGTGCCAGCGGGAGGGACAGGGTTGATTATGGCTACACCTTC. Its protein product is CASGRDRVDYGYTF. The whole variable domain, remainder taken from reference TRBV2 and TRBJ1-2, is EPEVTQTPSHQVTQMGQEVILRCVPISNHLYFYWYRQILGQKVEFLVSFYNNEISEKSEIFDDQFSVERPDGSNFTLKIRSTKLEDSAMYFCASGRDRVDYGYTFGSGTRLTVV.

This clone was observed once. The rearrangement links TRBV5-4 to TRBJ1-2, with D possibly being TRBD1 (6 bases). This CDR3 spans 15 amino acids. V dropped 2 bases and J dropped 5 bases, with 16 bases sitting between them. The germline CDR1 and CDR2 sequences are SGHNT and YYREEE (reference sequence). As DNA, the CDR3 is TGTGCCAGCAGCTTCCGACAGGCCCTAGGGTATGGCTACACCTTC. This sequence encodes CASSFRQALGYGYTF. Using reference TRBV5-4 and TRBJ1-2 for the parts outside the CDR3, the full variable domain is ETGVTQSPTHLIKTRGQQVTLRCSSQSGHNTVSWYQQALGQGPQFIFQYYREEENGRGNFPPRFSGLQFPNYSSELNVNALELDDSALYLCASSFRQALGYGYTFGSGTRLTVV.

The V gene is TRBV19, the J gene TRBJ1-4; maybe TRBD1 (5 bases). V dropped 3 bases and J dropped 6 bases, with 8 bases sitting between them. The CDR3 is 13 residues long. Looked up from germline, CDR1 is LNHDA and CDR2 is SQIVND (reference sequence). CDR3 sequence: CASSISGDEKLFF. The CDR3 DNA follows: TGTGCCAGTAGTATTTCGGGGGATGAAAAACTGTTTTTT.

The chain links TRBV15 to TRBJ2-1; no clear D gene. The CDR3 covers 15 residues. Germline V gene data show CDR1 as LNHNV and CDR2 as YYDKDF (reference sequence). Trimming left V 0 bases short and J 4 bases short, with 10 bases between. The CDR3 region is CATSREVADYNEQFF. The CDR3 DNA follows: TGTGCCACCAGCAGAGAAGTAGCTGATTACAATGAGCAGTTCTTC.

The rearrangement uses TRBV3-1 (or the pseudogene TRBV3-2) and TRBJ2-5, with TRBD1 matching over 9 bases. Germline CDR1 is LGHDT and CDR2 is YNNKEL (reference sequence). The junction had 11 bases not matched to a gene; V was cut back by 4 bases and J by 5 bases. This CDR3 region has 16 residues. DNA of the CDR3: TGTGCCAGCAGCCTATACTACAGGGGGCGCAGGGAGACCCAGTACTTC. Protein: CASSLYYRGRRETQYF.

The gene calls are TRBV28 and TRBJ1-6, with 10 bases identical to TRBD1. Germline CDR1 and CDR2: MDHEN and SYDVKM. Trimming removed 5 bases from V and 9 bases from J; junction bases left unmatched: 7. The CDR3 runs to 15 residues. CDR3 sequence: CASSLDRGLGSPLHF. DNA of the CDR3: TGTGCCAGCAGTCTCGACAGGGGGCTTGGTTCACCCCTCCACTTT.

This chain joins TRBV6-6 and TRBJ1-5; TRBD1 might be the D (5 bases). Germline loops: CDR1 MNHNY, CDR2 SVGAGI (reference sequence). The V end was cut by 0 bases, the J end by 3 bases, with 12 bases between. There are 16 residues in the CDR3. Written as DNA, the CDR3 is TGTGCCAGCAGTTACTCGATAGGGGCGATCAATCAGCCCCAGCATTTT. As protein: CASSYSIGAINQPQHF.

This chain links TRBV11-2 with TRBJ2-1; D may be TRBD1 (6 bases). The CDR3 sequence is 13 residues long. V dropped 5 bases and J dropped 9 bases, with 14 bases sitting between them. Germline loops: CDR1 SGHAT, CDR2 FQNNGV. DNA for the CDR3: TGTGCCAGCAGCCCAAGTAGAGGGGGTGAGCAGTTCTTC. Its protein product is CASSPSRGGEQFF.

This clone has just a few counts. This sequence joins TRBV3-1 (or the pseudogene TRBV3-2) and TRBJ1-1; D gene ambiguous. The CDR3 totals 13 residues. Germline CDR1 LGHDT, CDR2 YNNKEL (reference sequence). V lost 4 bases, J lost 1 base, and 7 bases lay in between. The CDR3 sequence: CASSRSENTEAFF. The CDR3 DNA sequence: TGTGCCAGCAGCCGCAGCGAGAACACTGAAGCTTTCTTT.

The rearrangement uses TRBV6-1 and TRBJ1-2, with D possibly matching TRBD1 (5 bases). The CDR3 is 13 amino acids. Germline lookup yields CDR1 MNHNS and CDR2 SASEGT. V lost 0 bases and J 6 bases, leaving 8 bases between the germline ends. The CDR3 region is CASSEANRHGYTF. CDR3 DNA sequence: TGTGCCAGCAGTGAAGCGAACAGGCATGGCTACACCTTC.

This clone appeared a single time. The chain recombines TRBV2 with TRBJ2-4; D is uncertain. The CDR3 covers 13 residues. Trimming took off 8 bases at V and 3 bases at J, with 11 bases between the two ends. Germline assignment: CDR1 SNHLY and CDR2 FYNNEI. The CDR3 region is CASWATGKNIQYF. The DNA of the CDR3 is TGTGCCAGCTGGGCTACCGGCAAAAACATTCAGTACTTC. The variable domain in full, with the rest retrieved from reference TRBV2 and TRBJ2-4, is EPEVTQTPSHQVTQMGQEVILRCVPISNHLYFYWYRQILGQKVEFLVSFYNNEISEKSEIFDDQFSVERPDGSNFTLKIRSTKLEDSAMYFCASWATGKNIQYFGAGTRLSVL.

As concerns this clone: This CDR3 is also generated by other DNA sequences in the sample. The chain is built from TRBV28 and TRBJ1-5; D is possibly TRBD1 (5 bases). Germline V gene sequence: CDR1 MDHEN, CDR2 SYDVKM. Trimming left V 1 base short and J 1 base short, with 11 bases between. This CDR3 has 16 residues. CDR3 sequence (DNA): TGTGCCAGCAGTTTATCAGGGCGCGGAAGCAATCAGCCCCAGCATTTT. It yields the protein CASSLSGRGSNQPQHF.

The chain joins TRBV7-9 to TRBJ2-1; a weak D match, TRBD1 (6 bases). This CDR3 comprises 16 residues. Looked up from germline, CDR1 is SEHNR and CDR2 is FQNEAQ (reference sequence). Trimming removed 2 bases at V and 5 bases at J, with 16 bases between. CDR3 sequence (DNA): TGTGCCAGCAGCTTAAAAGTAGGACAGCAAAACAATGAGCAGTTCTTC. Translating gives CASSLKVGQQNNEQFF.

The rearrangement links TRBV6-5 to TRBJ2-1, with D perhaps matching TRBD1 (6 bases). Germline V gene lookup returns CDR1 MNHEY and CDR2 SVGAGI. V lost 0 bases and J 9 bases, leaving 18 bases between the germline ends. This CDR3 region has 16 residues. The CDR3 DNA follows: TGTGCCAGCAGTTACTCGTGGGACACCGGCGCCATTGAGCAGTTCTTC. The encoded protein is CASSYSWDTGAIEQFF.

The rearrangement joins TRBV29-1 to TRBJ1-2; D may be TRBD1 (6 bases). The V gene's germline CDR1 is SQVTM and CDR2 ANQGSEA. V shed 2 bases and J shed 8 bases, with 18 bases lying between them. This CDR3 has 14 amino acids. CDR3 nucleotides: TGCAGCGTTGAATTGAACAGGGCGGGTAGCGGCTACACCTTC. Translated, it gives CSVELNRAGSGYTF.

Concerning this clone itself: The sample carries other DNA sequences with the same CDR3. V gene TRBV5-1 combines with J gene TRBJ1-2, with D perhaps matching TRBD1 (5 bases). The V and J ends lost 0 bases and 8 bases respectively, with 8 bases between them. The CDR3 is made up of 12 amino acids. The V gene's germline CDR1 is SGHRS and CDR2 YFSETQ. The CDR3 DNA reads TGCGCCAGCAGCTTGGTCGGGGGAGGCTACACCTTC. Protein product: CASSLVGGGYTF.